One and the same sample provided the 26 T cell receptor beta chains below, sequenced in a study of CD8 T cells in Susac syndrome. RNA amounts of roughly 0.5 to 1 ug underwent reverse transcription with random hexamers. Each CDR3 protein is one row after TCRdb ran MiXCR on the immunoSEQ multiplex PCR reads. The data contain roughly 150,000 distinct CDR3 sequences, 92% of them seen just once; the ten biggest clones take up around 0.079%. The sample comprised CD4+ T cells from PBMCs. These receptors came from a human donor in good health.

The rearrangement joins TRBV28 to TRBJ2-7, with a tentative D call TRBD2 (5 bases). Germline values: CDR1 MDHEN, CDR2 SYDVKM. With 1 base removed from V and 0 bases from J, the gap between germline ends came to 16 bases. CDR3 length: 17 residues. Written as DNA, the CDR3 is TGTGCCAGCAGTTTATTTAAAACCGGGGAGAGCTCCTACGAGCAGTACTTC. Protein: CASSLFKTGESSYEQYF. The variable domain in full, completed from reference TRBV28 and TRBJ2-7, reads DVKVTQSSRYLVKRTGEKVFLECVQDMDHENMFWYRQDPGLGLRLIYFSYDVKMKEKGDIPEGYSVSREKKERFSLILESASTNQTSMYLCASSLFKTGESSYEQYFGPGTRLTVT.

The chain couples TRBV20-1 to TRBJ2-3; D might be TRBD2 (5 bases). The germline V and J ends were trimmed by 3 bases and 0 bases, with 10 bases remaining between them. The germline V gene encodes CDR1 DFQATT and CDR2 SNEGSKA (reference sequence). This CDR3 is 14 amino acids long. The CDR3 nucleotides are TGCAGTGCTAGTCCCCGGGGAAGCACAGATACGCAGTATTTT. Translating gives CSASPRGSTDTQYF.

The CDR3 bases are TGTGCCAGCAGTAAACTTAGCGGGAGCTACAATGAGCAGTTCTTC. It is translated as CASSKLSGSYNEQFF. The V and J genes are TRBV6-5 and TRBJ2-1, with 9 bases fitting TRBD2. CDR3 length: 15 amino acids. Trimming removed 5 bases from V and 3 bases from J; junction bases left unmatched: 5. Germline V lookup: CDR1 MNHEY, CDR2 SVGAGI.

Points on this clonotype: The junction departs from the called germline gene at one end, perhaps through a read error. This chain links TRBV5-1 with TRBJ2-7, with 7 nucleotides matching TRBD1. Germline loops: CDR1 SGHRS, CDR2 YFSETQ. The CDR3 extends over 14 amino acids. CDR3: CASSQRQGSHEQYF. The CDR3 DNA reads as TGCGCCAGCAGCCAACGACAGGGCTCCCACGAGCAGTACTTC. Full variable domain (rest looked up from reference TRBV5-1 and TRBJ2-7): KAGVTQTPRYLIKTRGQQVTLSCSPISGHRSVSWYQQTPGQGLQFLFEYFSETQRNKGNFPGRFSGRQFSNSRSEMNVSTLELGDSALYLCASSQRQGSHEQYFGPGTRLTVT.

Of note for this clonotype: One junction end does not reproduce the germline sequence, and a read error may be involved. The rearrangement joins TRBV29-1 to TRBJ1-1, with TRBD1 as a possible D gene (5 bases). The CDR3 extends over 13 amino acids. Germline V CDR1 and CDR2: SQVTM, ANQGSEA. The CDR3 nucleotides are TGCAGCGTTGGACCTTCGGGGGGAAATGAAGTTTTCTTT. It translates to CSVGPSGGNEVFF.

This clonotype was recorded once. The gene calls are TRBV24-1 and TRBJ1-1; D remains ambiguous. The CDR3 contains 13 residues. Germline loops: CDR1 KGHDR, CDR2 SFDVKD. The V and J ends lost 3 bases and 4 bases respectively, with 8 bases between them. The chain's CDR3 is CATSDPYITEAFF. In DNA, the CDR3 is TGTGCCACCAGTGATCCGTACATCACTGAAGCTTTCTTT.

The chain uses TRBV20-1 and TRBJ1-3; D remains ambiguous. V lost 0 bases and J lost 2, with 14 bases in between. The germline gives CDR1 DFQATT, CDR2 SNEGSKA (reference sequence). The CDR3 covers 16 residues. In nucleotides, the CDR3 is TGCAGTGCTAGAGATGGGGAAAGGGAGCCTGGAAACACCATATATTTT. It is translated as CSARDGEREPGNTIYF.

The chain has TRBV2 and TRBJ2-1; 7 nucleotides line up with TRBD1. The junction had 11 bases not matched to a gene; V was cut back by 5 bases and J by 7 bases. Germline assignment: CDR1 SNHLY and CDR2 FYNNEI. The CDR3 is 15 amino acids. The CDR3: CASSQQGIRGNEQFF. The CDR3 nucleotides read TGTGCCAGCAGTCAACAGGGGATACGGGGTAATGAGCAGTTCTTC. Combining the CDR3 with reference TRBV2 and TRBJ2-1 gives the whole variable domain EPEVTQTPSHQVTQMGQEVILRCVPISNHLYFYWYRQILGQKVEFLVSFYNNEISEKSEIFDDQFSVERPDGSNFTLKIRSTKLEDSAMYFCASSQQGIRGNEQFFGPGTRLTVL.

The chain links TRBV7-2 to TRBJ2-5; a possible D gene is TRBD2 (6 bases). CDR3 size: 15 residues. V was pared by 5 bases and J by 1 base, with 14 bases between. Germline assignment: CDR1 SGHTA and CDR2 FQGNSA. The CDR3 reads CASSLEPGLQETQYF. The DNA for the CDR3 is TGTGCCAGCAGCCTCGAGCCGGGACTCCAAGAGACCCAGTACTTC. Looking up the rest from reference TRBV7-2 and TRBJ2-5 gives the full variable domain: GAGVSQSPSNKVTEKGKDVELRCDPISGHTALYWYRQSLGQGLEFLIYFQGNSAPDKSGLPSDRFSAERTGGSVSTLTIQRTQQEDSAVYLCASSLEPGLQETQYFGPGTRLLVL.

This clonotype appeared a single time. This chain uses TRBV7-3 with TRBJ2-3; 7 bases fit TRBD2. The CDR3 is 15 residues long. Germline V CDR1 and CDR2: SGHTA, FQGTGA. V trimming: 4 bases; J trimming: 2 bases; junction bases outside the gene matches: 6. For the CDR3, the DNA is TGTGCCAGCAGCTCTCCGGGGGGTTCCACAGATACGCAGTATTTT. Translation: CASSSPGGSTDTQYF. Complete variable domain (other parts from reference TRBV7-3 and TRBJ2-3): GAGVSQTPSNKVTEKGKYVELRCDPISGHTALYWYRQSLGQGPEFLIYFQGTGAADDSGLPNDRFFAVRPEGSVSTLKIQRTERGDSAVYLCASSSPGGSTDTQYFGPGTRLTVL.

CDR3 in DNA: TGCGCCAGCAGCCAAAAAAGGTCGCAGGGCGAAACCGGGGAGCTGTTTTTT. Protein: CASSQKRSQGETGELFF. The chain carries TRBV4-1 and TRBJ2-2; tentative D call: TRBD1 (5 bases). V was shortened by 2 bases and J by 5 bases, with 18 bases between the two germline ends. The CDR3 runs to 17 residues. CDR1 is MGHRA and CDR2 is YSYEKL in the germline V gene.

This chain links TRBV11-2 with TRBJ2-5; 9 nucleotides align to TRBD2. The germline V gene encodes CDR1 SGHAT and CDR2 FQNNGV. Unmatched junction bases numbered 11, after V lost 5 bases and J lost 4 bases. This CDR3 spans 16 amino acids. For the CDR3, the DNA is TGTGCCAGCAGCATCCCCCTGCGGGGGGGCCTAGAGACCCAGTACTTC. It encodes CASSIPLRGGLETQYF.

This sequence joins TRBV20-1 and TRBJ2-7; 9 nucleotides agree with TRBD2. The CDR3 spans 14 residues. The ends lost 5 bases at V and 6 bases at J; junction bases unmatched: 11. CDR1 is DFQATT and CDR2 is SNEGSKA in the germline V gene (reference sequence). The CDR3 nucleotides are TGCAGTGCTGGAGGACTAGCGCCGGTTGGCGAGCAGTACTTC. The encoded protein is CSAGGLAPVGEQYF.

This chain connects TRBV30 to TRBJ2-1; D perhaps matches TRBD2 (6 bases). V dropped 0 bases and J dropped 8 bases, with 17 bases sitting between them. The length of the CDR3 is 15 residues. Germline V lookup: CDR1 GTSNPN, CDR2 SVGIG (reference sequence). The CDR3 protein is CAWSVSSGPWDEQFF. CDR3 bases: TGTGCCTGGAGTGTTAGTAGCGGCCCTTGGGATGAGCAGTTCTTC.

CDR3 sequence reads: CASSYVAGTYGYTF. Here the CDR3 DNA reads TGTGCCAGCAGTTACGTTGCAGGGACCTATGGCTACACCTTC. This chain links TRBV6-6 with TRBJ1-2, with D possibly TRBD1 on 5 matching bases. Germline V gene data show CDR1 as MNHNY and CDR2 as SVGAGI (reference sequence). Trimming left V 2 bases short and J 4 bases short, with 11 bases between. This CDR3 is 14 amino acids long.

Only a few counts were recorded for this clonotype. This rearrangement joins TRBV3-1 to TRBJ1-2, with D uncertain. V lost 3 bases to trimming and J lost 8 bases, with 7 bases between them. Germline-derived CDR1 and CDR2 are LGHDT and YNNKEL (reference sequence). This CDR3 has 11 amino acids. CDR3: CASSHSGGYTF. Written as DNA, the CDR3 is TGTGCCAGCAGCCACTCCGGAGGCTACACCTTC.

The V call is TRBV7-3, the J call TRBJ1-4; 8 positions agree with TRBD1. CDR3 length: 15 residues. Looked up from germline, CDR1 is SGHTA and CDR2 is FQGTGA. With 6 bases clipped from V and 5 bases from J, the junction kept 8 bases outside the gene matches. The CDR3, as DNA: TGTGCCAGCAGTATTTCAGGGGGCGCGAATGAAAAACTGTTTTTT. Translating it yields CASSISGGANEKLFF.

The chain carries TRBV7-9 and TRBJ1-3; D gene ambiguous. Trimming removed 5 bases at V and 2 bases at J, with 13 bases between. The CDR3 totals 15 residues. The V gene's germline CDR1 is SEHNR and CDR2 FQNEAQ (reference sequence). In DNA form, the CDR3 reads TGTGCCAGCAGCCCCAGCAGGTCACCTGGAAACACCATATATTTT. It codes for CASSPSRSPGNTIYF.

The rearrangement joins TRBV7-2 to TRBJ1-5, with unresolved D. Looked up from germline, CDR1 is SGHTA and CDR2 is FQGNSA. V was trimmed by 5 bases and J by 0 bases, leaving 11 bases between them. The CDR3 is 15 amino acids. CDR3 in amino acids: CASSMTGNSNQPQHF. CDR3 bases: TGTGCCAGCAGCATGACTGGGAATAGCAATCAGCCCCAGCATTTT.

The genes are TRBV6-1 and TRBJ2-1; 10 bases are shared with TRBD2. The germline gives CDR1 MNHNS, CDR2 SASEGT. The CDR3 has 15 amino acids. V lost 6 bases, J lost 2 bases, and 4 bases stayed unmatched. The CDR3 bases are TGTGCCAGCAGGAAGCGGGAGGGGCCCTACAATGAGCAGTTCTTC. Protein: CASRKREGPYNEQFF.

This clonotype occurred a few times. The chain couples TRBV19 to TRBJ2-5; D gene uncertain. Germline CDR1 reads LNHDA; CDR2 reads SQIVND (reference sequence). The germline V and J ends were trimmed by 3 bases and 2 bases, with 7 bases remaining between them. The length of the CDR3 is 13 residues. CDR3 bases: TGTGCCAGTAGTATTTCTTGGCAAGAGACCCAGTACTTC. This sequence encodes CASSISWQETQYF.

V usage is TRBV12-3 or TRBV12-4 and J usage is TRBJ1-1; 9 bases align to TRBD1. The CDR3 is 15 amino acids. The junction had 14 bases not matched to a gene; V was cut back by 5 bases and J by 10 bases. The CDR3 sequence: CASSPTAPGQGPAFF. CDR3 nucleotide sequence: TGTGCCAGCAGTCCGACGGCCCCGGGACAGGGACCAGCTTTCTTT.

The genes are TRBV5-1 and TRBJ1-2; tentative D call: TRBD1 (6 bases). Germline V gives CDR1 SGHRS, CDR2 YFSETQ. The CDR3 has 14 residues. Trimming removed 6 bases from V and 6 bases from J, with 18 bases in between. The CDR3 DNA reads TGCGCCAGCAACCGGGGGGGGGCGCAGAATGGCTACACCTTC. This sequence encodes CASNRGGAQNGYTF.

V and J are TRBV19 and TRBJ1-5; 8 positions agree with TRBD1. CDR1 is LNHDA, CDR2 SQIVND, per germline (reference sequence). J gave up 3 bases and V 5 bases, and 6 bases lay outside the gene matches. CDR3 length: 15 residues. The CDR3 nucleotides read TGTGCCAGTAGTGCAGACAGGGGATACAATCAGCCCCAGCATTTT. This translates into CASSADRGYNQPQHF.

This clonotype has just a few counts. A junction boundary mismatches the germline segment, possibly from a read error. CDR3 nucleotide sequence: TGTGCCAGCAGTCAAGGAGCGGCAGGGATGAGGGCAGATACGCAGTATTTT. The encoded protein is CASSQGAAGMRADTQYF. This chain links TRBV3-1 with TRBJ2-3; D might be TRBD1 or TRBD2, each matching 5 bases. Per germline, CDR1 LGHDT and CDR2 YNNKEL (reference sequence). CDR3 length equals 17 residues.

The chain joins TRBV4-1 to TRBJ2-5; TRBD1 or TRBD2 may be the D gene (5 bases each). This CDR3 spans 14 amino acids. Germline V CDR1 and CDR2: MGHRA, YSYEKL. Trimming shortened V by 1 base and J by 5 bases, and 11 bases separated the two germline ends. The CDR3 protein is CASSQGDRPETQYF. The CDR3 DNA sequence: TGCGCCAGCAGCCAAGGGGACCGACCGGAGACCCAGTACTTC.